This note documents a single T cell receptor (beta chain) sequence. The read falls 3 residues short of the CDR3 end, and the missing part is taken from the germline J gene. These data belong to a study of T cells in women clearing cervical HPV infection. Background on the study: Cases: HPV16-related CIN3 or worse on histology, a couple of invasive cancers. Case blood drawn at lesion detection; control blood after infection cleared. Case blood was drawn a median approximately 21 weeks after lesion detection.

Cervical HPV DNA detected by MY09/MY11 PCR, typed by dot-blot. This CDR3 region has 15 residues. The germline V gene encodes CDR1 LGHNA and CDR2 YNFKEQ. With 0 bases clipped from V and 1 base from J, the junction kept 0 bases outside the gene matches. Method: immunoSEQ multiplex PCR; TCRdb's copy keeps in-frame clones and lacks some. The table lists 9,500 to 15,000 clones, with approximately 24% in the top ten. The specimen sequenced was blood buffy coat. The gene calls are TRBV4-2 and TRBJ2-3, with 8 positions matching TRBD2. The TCR originated in a woman aged 18-69 years with a cervical HPV16 infection that either progressed to CIN3+ or cleared (not recorded which). CDR3 sequence: CASSQELAGTDTQYF. The CDR3 DNA, read in part, is TGTGCCAGCAGCCAAGAACTAGCGGGCACAGATACG.